The next 9 T cell receptor beta chains were all read from a single sample in a study of CD8 T cells in Susac syndrome. When the RNA was reverse transcribed, random hexamers were used with an input of roughly 0.45 to 1 ug. Using its own MiXCR run on the immunoSEQ multiplex PCR reads, TCRdb lists one record per CDR3 protein. The sample consists of some 200,000 distinct CDR3 sequences, around 95% of them appearing once. The specimen was CD4+ T cells from PBMCs. The receptor source for this set is a human donor with Susac syndrome.

V usage is TRBV30 and J usage is TRBJ1-3; D unresolved. The CDR3 contains 14 residues. With 2 bases removed from V and 0 bases from J, the gap between germline ends came to 8 bases. Germline lookup yields CDR1 GTSNPN and CDR2 SVGIG (reference sequence). The CDR3 nucleotides are TGTGCCTGGAGTTCCGTCCTCTCTGGAAACACCATATATTTT. Protein product: CAWSSVLSGNTIYF.

The chain recombines TRBV20-1 with TRBJ1-2; D is unclear. The V and J ends lost 2 bases and 8 bases respectively, with 9 bases between them. Germline assignment: CDR1 DFQATT and CDR2 SNEGSKA (reference sequence). The CDR3 consists of 11 residues. CDR3 bases: TGCAGTGCTAGATGGCAGAGCGGCTACACCTTC. Encoded protein: CSARWQSGYTF.

V is TRBV5-6 and J is TRBJ2-5; TRBD2 might be the D (6 bases). The CDR3 length is 12 residues. Germline loops: CDR1 SGHDT, CDR2 YYEEEE. The V end lost 7 bases, the J end lost 5 bases, and 12 bases lay between the germline ends. This CDR3 reads CASRLGAETQYF. The CDR3 bases are TGTGCCAGCCGACTAGGAGCGGAGACCCAGTACTTC.

The chain recombines TRBV7-9 with TRBJ1-5; no firm D call. Germline V gene data show CDR1 as SEHNR and CDR2 as FQNEAQ (reference sequence). The CDR3 is made up of 16 amino acids. Deletions cut 5 bases from V and 0 bases from J, with 14 bases between. The CDR3 spells CASSPGRTYSNQPQHF. The CDR3, as DNA: TGTGCCAGCAGCCCCGGGAGGACCTATAGCAATCAGCCCCAGCATTTT.

This clonotype was counted once. V is TRBV7-6 and J is TRBJ1-4, with TRBD1 matching over 8 bases. This CDR3 has 14 residues. CDR1 and CDR2 from the germline V gene are SGHVS and FNYEAQ. Trimming removed 4 bases from V and 6 bases from J; junction bases left unmatched: 4. The CDR3 nucleotides read TGTGCCAGCAGCTACAGGGGGGGAGATGAAAAACTGTTTTTT. Its translation is CASSYRGGDEKLFF.

This chain connects TRBV5-6 to TRBJ1-2; TRBD1 might be the D (5 bases). Germline loops: CDR1 SGHDT, CDR2 YYEEEE. Between the trimmed V and J ends, which lost 1 base and 4 bases, there was a span of 8 bases. The CDR3 has 13 amino acids. The CDR3 DNA reads TGTGCCAGCAGCTTGAGTCAGGGCTATGGCTACACCTTC. As protein: CASSLSQGYGYTF.

V and J are TRBV11-2 and TRBJ2-3; D perhaps matches TRBD2 (6 bases). The CDR3 consists of 13 residues. Germline lookup yields CDR1 SGHAT and CDR2 FQNNGV. Trimming cost V 8 bases and J 3 bases, with 12 bases left between them. DNA of the CDR3: TGTGCCAGCTCGGAGAGCGGGACAGATACGCAGTATTTT. Translating gives CASSESGTDTQYF. The full variable domain, rest sourced from reference TRBV11-2 and TRBJ2-3, is EAGVAQSPRYKIIEKRQSVAFWCNPISGHATLYWYQQILGQGPKLLIQFQNNGVVDDSQLPKDRFSAERLKGVDSTLKIQPAKLEDSAVYLCASSESGTDTQYFGPGTRLTVL.

The CDR3 sequence: CASSQVPQGALETQYF. The CDR3 DNA follows: TGCGCCAGCAGCCAAGTCCCTCAGGGGGCGTTGGAGACCCAGTACTTC. The rearrangement joins TRBV4-1 to TRBJ2-5; 8 bases agree with TRBD1. V lost 1 base, J lost 5 bases, and 9 bases stayed unmatched. The CDR3 spans 16 residues. In germline, CDR1 is MGHRA, CDR2 YSYEKL.

The CDR3 DNA follows: TGTGCCAGCAGTTACTTCCTACGGAGCGGGGAGCTGTTTTTT. This translates into CASSYFLRSGELFF. The rearrangement joins TRBV6-5 to TRBJ2-2; D call uncertain. V lost 1 base and J lost 7, with 10 bases in between. The CDR3 consists of 14 residues. Germline V CDR1 and CDR2: MNHEY, SVGAGI.